A selection of T cell receptor beta chains follows, all from one sample in a study of blood T cell repertoires in COVID-19. The assay was immunoSEQ multiplex PCR, and TCRdb's table has in-frame clones only and misses some. Of around 200,000 clones detected, 70% to 90% appear once; the ten largest clones hold approximately 11%. The sequencing sample was made of peripheral blood. The receptor source for this set is a human donor with active or convalescent COVID-19. The donor label of this sample is uncertain. Both conserved end residues are part of each CDR3. D genes are given only for firm matches. Only part of the rows carry a size: once, few, many, or a class if the clone is expanded.

CDR3nt | CDR3aa | len | d_gene | v_gene | abundance | j_gene
TGTGCCGCCCTCAACGGGGTACGAACTGAAGCTTTCTTT | CAALNGVRTEAFF | 13 | NA | TRBV6-5 | NA | TRBJ1-1
TGTGCCAGCAGCCTTAGGGGGACTAGCGGCCAAGAGACCCAGTACTTC | CASSLRGTSGQETQYF | 16 | TRBD2 | TRBV7-9 | NA | TRBJ2-5
TGTGCCAGTAGTATAGACAGGCAATATAGCAATCAGCCCCAGCATTTT | CASSIDRQYSNQPQHF | 16 | NA | TRBV19 | few | TRBJ1-5
TGTGCCAGCTCAACGACGGGGGGGAGTAATTCACCCCTCCACTTT | CASSTTGGSNSPLHF | 15 | NA | TRBV18 | once | TRBJ1-6
TGTGCCAGCAGAGGACTAGCCGGGAACTACAATGAGCAGTTCTTC | CASRGLAGNYNEQFF | 15 | TRBD2 | TRBV2 | NA | TRBJ2-1
TGTGCCAGCAGCGCGGACAGCTCTGGAAACACCATATATTTT | CASSADSSGNTIYF | 14 | NA | TRBV9 | once | TRBJ1-3
TGTGCCAGCAGTCCCTCCAGATATTATACGCAGTATTTT | CASSPSRYYTQYF | 13 | NA | TRBV27 | NA | TRBJ2-3
TGTGCCACCAGTGACCCATTAGCGGGGTCCACAGATACGCAGTATTTT | CATSDPLAGSTDTQYF | 16 | TRBD2 | TRBV24-1 | once | TRBJ2-3
TGCGCCAGCAGCTCCACTAGCGGGATACCAATTGAGCAGTTCTTC | CASSSTSGIPIEQFF | 15 | TRBD2 | TRBV5-1 | NA | TRBJ2-1
TGCAGCGGGCGCACAGATACGCAGTATTTT | CSGRTDTQYF | 10 | NA | TRBV29-1 | NA | TRBJ2-3
TGTGCCAGCAGTGAGTACTACGAGCAGTACTTC | CASSEYYEQYF | 11 | NA | TRBV6-1 | few | TRBJ2-7
TGTGCCAGCGCATTGGGAGGGTCGGTTCAGCCCCAGCATTTT | CASALGGSVQPQHF | 14 | NA | TRBV28 | NA | TRBJ1-5
TGCGCCAGCAGCCAAGATCCGCTAGCGGGGGATACGCAGTATTTT | CASSQDPLAGDTQYF | 15 | TRBD2 | TRBV4-3 | NA | TRBJ2-3
TGCAGCGTCGCGGGAGTAACCGGCTACGAGCAGTACTTC | CSVAGVTGYEQYF | 13 | TRBD2 | TRBV29-1 | NA | TRBJ2-7
TGTGCCAGCAGTTACTCAGGGGCCCGGCCTTGGCAGTTCTTC | CASSYSGARPWQFF | 14 | NA | TRBV6-5 | NA | TRBJ2-1
TGTGCCAGCAAACTTCGGGGGGACACCGGGGAGCTGTTTTTT | CASKLRGDTGELFF | 14 | TRBD2 | TRBV6-5 | once | TRBJ2-2